The entry below gives a single TCR beta chain sequence along with its context. Which antigen it targets is not known. No clone much larger than this one lies a single base away; base qualities are absent. Sample time point, as interpreted from the label and publication: cells obtained before transplantation from donor or recipient. CD3+CD4+ and CD3+CD8+ populations were FACS-sorted from unstimulated pre-transplant donor and recipient cells taken from spleen or lymph nodes. The CDR3 spans 17 residues, from the cysteine through the phenylalanine. Only CDR3 DNA remains: 51 bases, in frame from the first base. V loses 1 base, J loses 3 bases, and the germline ends lie 18 bases apart. The germline V gene gives CDR1 as SGHTA and CDR2 as FQGTGA. Library preparation was by the immunoSEQ multiplex PCR assay. In most patients, genomic DNA was isolated using the Qiagen DNeasy Blood and Tissue Kit and sent frozen to Adaptive Biotechnologies for TCR sequencing. Adaptive Biotechnologies carried out high-throughput TCR-beta CDR3 sequencing of genomic DNA for most patients. Regarding the original processing steps: TCR sequencing data for some 17 patients were retrieved from Adaptive's ImmunoSEQ software; a few other patients were processed with MiXCR and VDJtools. To correct CD4 versus CD8 sorting errors, sequences present in both subsets at a frequency ratio below 5:1 were removed. CDR3 nucleotide sequences shared by donor and recipient were removed because the origin of these sequences could not be assigned. Alloreactive clones required at least 2-fold expansion over unstimulated cells and minimum CFSE-low frequency of 0.002% (template counts) or 0.001% (read counts). A clone was considered mappable if detected in the sequenced pre-transplant spleen, lymph node, or MLR CFSE-low populations of the donor or recipient. The cumulative frequency of alloreactive clones was calculated as a percentage of all sequences, weighted by copy number. In TCRdb, the immuneACCESS table is reduced to in-frame sequences with V and J assigned. These tables do not hold every clone; where another copy was compared, an unresolved V gene accounts for under half, and the others remain unexplained. The DNA was the basis for D and trimming; V, J and clone size are from that table. A total of some 150,000 clones appear in this sample, 80% to 95% of them only once. The top ten constitute about 0.18% of the sample.

This specimen comes from a study of graft-versus-host responses after intestinal transplantation (dated by TCRdb to 2020 to 2022). With respect to the entire study: Recipients received multivisceral, liver-intestinal, or isolated intestinal transplants. All recipients received anti-thymocyte globulin induction followed by maintenance tacrolimus and steroids for roughly three years. Samples from a few later patients were sequenced in-house on an Illumina MiSeq with MiXCR processing rather than by the commercial service. Donor T cell macrochimerism was defined as a peak of at least 4% donor T cells among recipient peripheral blood mononuclear cells. Alloreactive clones were identified by sequencing pre-transplant mixed lymphocyte reaction products and comparing them with unstimulated pre-transplant donor and recipient T cells. After intestinal transplantation, graft-versus-host and host-versus-graft alloreactive T cell clones in the graft, circulation and bone marrow were tracked using bulk TCR-beta CDR3 sequencing. A cohort of fewer than 25 intestinal transplant recipients, including one retransplant, was enrolled, and a few patients lacking pretransplant specimens were excluded.

Study-wide conclusions, independent of this receptor: GvH clones turned up in recipient bone marrow, with some appearing earlier in ileal mucosa or blood, a pattern consistent with an intestinal mucosal origin. Patients with donor T cell macrochimerism had high GvH to HvG T cell clonal ratios in their allografts. The relatively low number and heterogeneity of intestinal transplant patients limited the conclusions. Early after transplant, peak levels of circulating GvH clones were found to be associated with declines in HvG clones.

The sequencing here drew on unstimulated CD4+ T cells sorted from spleen or lymph node cells, taken before intestinal transplant. The receptor's source is a human donor who received an intestinal transplant. The rearranged segments are TRBV7-3 and TRBJ1-2; the D region possibly corresponds to TRBD1 (6 bases align). The DNA sequence is given as TGTGCCAGCAGCTTAAACGGGGAGACAGGCAGGGACTATGGCTACACCTTC. Translated, it gives CASSLNGETGRDYGYTF.